Listed below are T cell receptor beta chains from one sample, sequenced in a study of T cells after yellow fever vaccination. TCRdb reanalysed the 5' RACE reads using MiXCR and keeps one entry per CDR3 protein. The sample records around 68,000 distinct CDR3 sequences, about 7.3% being singletons. Material: CD8+ T cells sorted from PBMCs, obtained less than 11 days after the first yellow fever vaccination. These receptors came from a young man who received the YFV17D yellow fever vaccine. CDR3s include the opening cysteine and the closing phenylalanine or tryptophan. A D gene is named only where the DNA matches it firmly. Only some rows state a clone size, as once, few, many or a class for expanded clones.

>NA|TRBV6-2/TRBV6-3|TRBJ2-2|medium-sized
CASSYSTTGELFF
TGTGCCAGCAGTTACTCGACCACCGGGGAGCTGTTTTTT
>TRBD1|TRBV29-1|TRBJ1-2|many
CSADRDYGYTF
TGCAGCGCAGACAGGGACTATGGCTACACCTTC
>NA|TRBV29-1|TRBJ2-5|few
CSVEDGQETGETQYF
TGCAGCGTTGAAGATGGCCAGGAGACGGGAGAGACCCAGTACTTC
>NA|TRBV11-2|TRBJ2-2|NA
CASSSLTGELFF
TGTGCCAGCAGCTCGTTAACCGGGGAGCTGTTTTTT
>NA|TRBV4-2|TRBJ1-6|many
CASSQDSGGSPLHF
TGTGCCAGCAGCCAAGACAGCGGGGGCTCACCCCTCCACTTT
>NA|TRBV29-1|TRBJ2-2|NA
CSVRFGTPSGELFF
TGCAGCGTCCGATTCGGGACTCCGTCCGGGGAGCTTTTTTTT
>TRBD1|TRBV30|TRBJ2-5|few
CAWSEDRVRETQYF
TGTGCCTGGAGTGAAGACAGGGTTAGGGAGACCCAGTACTTC
>NA|TRBV7-2|TRBJ1-6|few
CASSPGVSGVSPLHF
TGTGCCAGCAGCCCGGGGGTCAGCGGGGTTTCACCCCTCCACTTT
>NA|TRBV7-2|TRBJ2-5|many
CASSLSPKDLRETQYF
TGTGCCAGCAGCTTATCACCCAAAGACCTCCGGGAGACCCAGTACTTC
>NA|TRBV5-6|TRBJ2-3|many
CASSYATDTQYF
TGTGCCAGCAGCTATGCCACAGATACGCAGTATTTT
>NA|TRBV10-1|TRBJ2-5|many
CASRNLQETQYF
TGCGCCAGCAGAAACTTACAAGAGACCCAGTACTTC
>TRBD1|TRBV7-8|TRBJ1-3|NA
CASSPGGGAGNTIYF
TGTGCCAGCAGCCCAGGGGGTGGTGCTGGAAACACCATATATTTT
>NA|TRBV6-2/TRBV6-3|TRBJ2-7|many
CASSYSIGGDPYEQYF
TGTGCCAGCAGTTACTCGATTGGCGGGGACCCCTACGAGCAGTACTTC
>NA|TRBV3-1|TRBJ2-1|many
CASSQVLGSSYNEQFF
TGTGCCAGCAGCCAAGTTTTAGGAAGCTCCTACAATGAGCAGTTCTTC
>TRBD2|TRBV9|TRBJ2-5|many
CASSVGLAGVGVETQYF
TGTGCCAGCAGCGTAGGGCTAGCGGGGGTAGGGGTAGAGACCCAGTACTTC
>NA|TRBV13|TRBJ2-7|few
CASSTMGLQTSYEQYF
TGTGCCAGCAGCACGATGGGACTTCAAACATCCTACGAGCAGTACTTC
>TRBD1|TRBV9|TRBJ2-3|few
CASSDGRGTDTQYF
TGTGCCAGCAGCGACGGCAGGGGGACAGATACGCAGTATTTT
>TRBD2|TRBV29-1|TRBJ2-3|many
CSVEGGLAGTDTQYF
TGCAGCGTTGAAGGGGGACTAGCGGGGACAGATACGCAGTATTTT
>NA|TRBV20-1|TRBJ2-5|many
CSGQGRLQETQYF
TGCAGTGGCCAGGGACGCCTCCAAGAGACCCAGTACTTC
>NA|TRBV6-5|TRBJ1-6|many
CASSNYPGGSSYNSPLHF
TGTGCCAGCAGTAACTATCCTGGGGGGAGCTCCTATAATTCACCCCTCCACTTT
>TRBD1|TRBV4-3|TRBJ1-5|many
CASSQDRTGLNQPQHF
TGCGCCAGCAGCCAAGATCGGACAGGATTAAATCAGCCCCAGCATTTT
>TRBD2|TRBV29-1|TRBJ2-3|many
CSVEGTSGVTDTQYF
TGCAGCGTTGAGGGGACTAGCGGGGTTACAGATACGCAGTATTTT
>TRBD2|TRBV11-2|TRBJ2-5|NA
CASSFLTSGGASETQYF
TGTGCCAGCAGCTTTTTGACTAGCGGGGGGGCAAGTGAGACCCAGTACTTC
>NA|TRBV7-9|TRBJ2-5|many
CASSEMGLETQYF
TGTGCCAGCAGCGAAATGGGACTCGAGACCCAGTACTTC
>NA|TRBV6-6|TRBJ2-7|NA
CASSYGSYYEQYF
TGTGCCAGCAGTTACGGCAGTTACTACGAGCAGTACTTC
>TRBD2|TRBV5-5|TRBJ2-5|many
CASSLNSGGAETQYF
TGTGCCAGCAGCTTGAATAGCGGGGGGGCCGAGACCCAGTACTTC
>TRBD1|TRBV5-4|TRBJ1-1|few
CACSATGQGRLPEAFF
TGTGCCTGCAGCGCTACGGGACAGGGACGGTTGCCTGAAGCTTTCTTT
>TRBD2|TRBV13|TRBJ2-3|NA
CASTHASGGPGTDTQYF
TGTGCCAGCACCCACGCGAGCGGGGGGCCGGGCACAGATACGCAGTATTTT
>TRBD2|TRBV6-2/TRBV6-3|TRBJ2-7|few
CASSYGGGVYEQYF
TGTGCCAGCAGTTACGGCGGGGGGGTCTACGAGCAGTACTTC
>NA|TRBV12-5|TRBJ2-4|few
CASGFSLEDPVAKNIQYF
TGTGCTAGTGGTTTTAGTTTGGAAGACCCGGTAGCCAAAAACATTCAGTACTTC
>NA|TRBV3-1|TRBJ2-1|NA
CASSQGTYNEQFF
TGTGCCAGCAGCCAGGGTACCTACAATGAGCAGTTCTTC
>NA|TRBV4-1|TRBJ2-5|NA
CASSRQILQETQYF
TGCGCCAGCAGCAGACAGATCCTCCAAGAGACCCAGTACTTC
>TRBD2|TRBV19|TRBJ2-7|NA
CASSTASGGYEQYF
TGTGCCAGTAGTACTGCTAGCGGGGGGTACGAGCAGTACTTC
>NA|TRBV7-9|TRBJ2-5|NA
CASSLSWGEQETQYF
TGTGCCAGCAGCTTATCGTGGGGAGAGCAAGAGACCCAGTACTTC
>NA|TRBV12-3/TRBV12-4|TRBJ2-6|few
CASSNRVSGANVLTF
TGTGCCAGCAGCAACAGGGTCTCTGGGGCCAACGTCCTGACTTTC
>NA|TRBV14|TRBJ2-1|many
CASTLKHGQTHNEQFF
TGTGCCAGCACCTTAAAGCATGGACAGACCCACAATGAGCAGTTCTTC
>TRBD1|TRBV10-3|TRBJ2-1|many
CAISQGEYNEQFF
TGTGCCATCAGCCAGGGGGAATACAATGAGCAGTTCTTC
>TRBD1|TRBV7-8|TRBJ2-1|NA
CASSLADQGALPYNEQFF
TGTGCCAGCAGCTTAGCAGATCAGGGGGCCCTACCCTACAATGAGCAGTTCTTC
>NA|TRBV7-6|TRBJ2-5|many
CASSLVASVNQETQYF
TGTGCCAGCAGCTTAGTGGCTAGCGTGAATCAAGAGACCCAGTACTTC
>NA|TRBV10-3|TRBJ2-3|many
CAISEGGPITDTQYF
TGTGCCATCAGTGAGGGCGGCCCGATCACAGATACGCAGTATTTT
>NA|TRBV9|TRBJ2-1|many
CASSPTRGNEQFF
TGTGCCAGCAGCCCCACCAGGGGCAATGAGCAGTTCTTC
>NA|TRBV6-2/TRBV6-3|TRBJ2-1|few
CASSYRGSSYNEQFF
TGTGCCAGCAGTTACAGAGGGAGCTCCTACAATGAGCAGTTCTTC
>TRBD1|TRBV29-1|TRBJ1-1|NA
CSGAQGGTNTEAFF
TGCAGCGGCGCCCAGGGGGGGACGAACACTGAAGCTTTCTTT
>NA|TRBV7-9|TRBJ2-7|few
CASSHKGAYEQYF
TGTGCCAGCAGCCACAAGGGGGCCTACGAGCAGTACTTC
>TRBD1|TRBV9|TRBJ1-4|NA
CASSAGTGEEKLFF
TGTGCCAGCAGCGCCGGGACAGGCGAAGAAAAACTGTTTTTT
>NA|TRBV7-9|TRBJ2-2|many
CASSLDHTGELFF
TGTGCCAGCAGCCTCGATCACACCGGGGAGCTGTTTTTT
>NA|TRBV5-5|TRBJ1-1|many
CASSVDGGIMNTEAFF
TGTGCCAGCAGCGTTGACGGGGGGATCATGAACACTGAAGCTTTCTTT
>NA|TRBV4-1|TRBJ1-1|many
CASSQRYNRNTEAFF
TGCGCCAGCAGCCAGCGTTACAATAGGAACACTGAAGCTTTCTTT
>NA|TRBV18|TRBJ2-7|many
CASSPGWGSYEQYF
TGTGCCAGCTCACCGGGGTGGGGATCCTACGAGCAGTACTTC
>TRBD1|TRBV13|TRBJ1-4|NA
CASSRRTGVGEKLFF
TGTGCCAGCAGCCGAAGGACAGGGGTAGGGGAAAAACTGTTTTTT
>TRBD2|TRBV13|TRBJ2-1|NA
CASSLVGSGAYNEQFF
TGTGCCAGCAGCTTAGTGGGTAGCGGGGCGTACAATGAGCAGTTCTTC
>TRBD1|TRBV11-3|TRBJ2-1|few
CASSLTGGNEQFF
TGTGCCAGCAGCTTAACAGGGGGGAATGAGCAGTTCTTC